The 32 T cell receptor beta chains reported below all come from one sample, sequenced in a study of shared clonotypes between healthy human individuals (dated by TCRdb to the early 2020s). Libraries were constructed by the immunoSEQ multiplex PCR assay. TCRdb stores this immuneACCESS table with in-frame sequences only. Part of the clones is absent; in the studies checked, under half of the shortfall reflects unresolved V genes, and no reason is known for the rest. Across this sample there are hundreds of thousands of clones, with around 90% seen only once. The top ten hold roughly 24% of the sample. For the CD8 naive samples, CD45RO-negative cells were positively selected for CCR7, yielding a CD45RA+CCR7+ population from which TemRA cells were excluded. The material sequenced was naive CD8+ T cells sorted from blood. According to the study, the label for this sample's cell subset or site signals: CD45RA+CCR7+. These TCRs come from a man aged 25-40 years in good health.

The chain couples TRBV9 to TRBJ2-1; TRBD2 matches 9 bases. There are 15 residues in the CDR3. Germline CDR1 is SGDLS and CDR2 is YYNGEE. The trim removed 6 bases at V and 2 bases at J, leaving 6 bases unmatched. CDR3 protein: CASTGLAGTYNEQFF. The DNA of the CDR3 is TGTGCCAGCACCGGTCTAGCGGGAACCTACAATGAGCAGTTCTTC.

This sequence joins TRBV6-9 and TRBJ2-7, with D maybe TRBD1 (6 bases). The V gene lost 4 bases and the J gene lost 2 bases, with 15 bases spanning the gap. This CDR3 region has 15 residues. The V gene's germline CDR1 is MNHGY and CDR2 SVAAGI. The CDR3 reads CASSSPGHLTYEQYF. The DNA for the CDR3 is TGTGCCAGCAGTTCCCCGGGACATTTGACCTACGAGCAGTACTTC.

The chain has TRBV14 and TRBJ1-2; 11 bases align to TRBD1. Germline V lookup: CDR1 SGHDN, CDR2 FVKESK. The CDR3 sequence is 16 residues long. V was pared by 2 bases and J by 3 bases, with 5 bases of the junction left unmatched. Here the CDR3 DNA reads TGTGCCAGCAGCCAATCCGGACAGGGGGCATACTATGGCTACACCTTC. It codes for CASSQSGQGAYYGYTF. Looking up the rest from reference TRBV14 and TRBJ1-2 gives the full variable domain: EAGVTQFPSHSVIEKGQTVTLRCDPISGHDNLYWYRRVMGKEIKFLLHFVKESKQDESGMPNNRFLAERTGGTYSTLKVQPAELEDSGVYFCASSQSGQGAYYGYTFGSGTRLTVV.

The chain carries TRBV7-6 and TRBJ1-6, with 10 bases lining up with TRBD1. The CDR3 covers 14 residues. Per the germline V gene, CDR1 is SGHVS and CDR2 is FNYEAQ. Trimming at V came to 5 bases and at J to 10 bases, leaving 5 bases not matched to a gene. DNA of the CDR3: TGTGCCAGCAGCGCCGGGACAGGGGAGTCACCCCTCCACTTT. This codes for CASSAGTGESPLHF.

The chain is built from TRBV7-6 and TRBJ2-1, with D perhaps matching TRBD1 or TRBD2 (5 bases each). The CDR3 sequence is 13 residues long. Germline V CDR1 and CDR2: SGHVS, FNYEAQ. Trimming took 6 bases from V and 4 from J, leaving 10 bases between them. CDR3 region: CASSWGRYNEQFF. The CDR3 DNA reads TGTGCCAGCAGTTGGGGACGTTACAATGAGCAGTTCTTC.

The chain joins TRBV5-4 to TRBJ2-1; 14 positions agree with TRBD2. V lost 4 bases, J lost 1 base, and 13 bases stayed unmatched. In germline, CDR1 is SGHNT, CDR2 YYREEE (reference sequence). The CDR3 sequence is 20 residues long. The CDR3 coding sequence is TGTGCCAGCAGCCCCCGGGGTGGGACTAGCGGGAGACAGTCCTACAATGAGCAGTTCTTC. Amino acids: CASSPRGGTSGRQSYNEQFF.

To note about this clone: Other DNA sequences in the sample encode the same CDR3. The gene calls are TRBV6-6 and TRBJ2-7; maybe TRBD1 (5 bases). Trimming stripped 0 bases from V and 3 bases from J, with 6 bases between. The CDR3 totals 13 residues. Germline CDR1 and CDR2: MNHNY and SVGAGI (reference sequence). The CDR3 protein is CASSYSDSYEQYF. CDR3 coding DNA: TGTGCCAGCAGTTACTCCGACAGCTACGAGCAGTACTTC.

This sequence joins TRBV6-1 and TRBJ2-7; 12 bases align to TRBD1. The CDR3 is made up of 16 amino acids. The germline V gene has CDR1 MNHNS and CDR2 SASEGT. With 4 bases clipped from V and 6 bases from J, the junction kept 10 bases outside the gene matches. The CDR3 is CASSAFLGTGGFEQYF. The CDR3, as DNA: TGTGCCAGCAGTGCCTTTCTTGGGACAGGGGGCTTCGAGCAGTACTTC.

This rearrangement joins TRBV5-1 to TRBJ2-1; 12 bases agree with TRBD2. With 2 bases clipped from V and 8 bases from J, the junction kept 11 bases outside the gene matches. This CDR3 is 17 amino acids long. Germline assignment: CDR1 SGHRS and CDR2 YFSETQ. The CDR3 bases are TGCGCCAGCAGCTTTTCTTCGACTAGCGGGAGTTCGGATGAGCAGTTCTTC. Translation: CASSFSSTSGSSDEQFF.

This clone was recorded only once. J is TRBJ2-7 and V is TRBV5-6; possible D gene TRBD2, 5 bases. Germline CDR1 SGHDT, CDR2 YYEEEE. The CDR3 loop spans 14 amino acids. The V and J ends lost 6 bases and 4 bases respectively, with 17 bases between them. CDR3 residues: CASTIGGLSYEQYF. The CDR3 DNA follows: TGTGCCAGCACCATTGGCGGACTTTCGTACGAGCAGTACTTC.

In this sample, this clone turned up once. The gene calls are TRBV5-4 and TRBJ2-7, with 8 bases that match TRBD1. This CDR3 is built from 16 residues. Germline V gene lookup returns CDR1 SGHNT and CDR2 YYREEE (reference sequence). Trimming removed 2 bases from V and 3 bases from J; junction bases left unmatched: 10. CDR3 DNA sequence: TGTGCCAGCAGCTTCAGGGGGCCCGGGCCATACTACGAGCAGTACTTC. This encodes CASSFRGPGPYYEQYF.

V and J are TRBV20-1 and TRBJ2-4; D is undetermined. Germline V CDR1 and CDR2: DFQATT, SNEGSKA (reference sequence). V lost 3 bases and J 2 bases, leaving 2 bases between the germline ends. The CDR3 spans 11 residues. CDR3 residues: CSASTKNIQYF. In DNA, the CDR3 is TGCAGTGCTAGTACCAAAAACATTCAGTACTTC.

V and J are TRBV7-2 and TRBJ1-4, with D maybe TRBD1 (5 bases). V lost 0 bases and J lost 0, with 8 bases in between. The germline CDR1 and CDR2 sequences are SGHTA and FQGNSA. The CDR3 extends over 16 amino acids. The CDR3 DNA follows: TGTGCCAGCAGCTTAGCGGGGCCAGCAACTAATGAAAAACTGTTTTTT. Amino acids: CASSLAGPATNEKLFF.

This clone was recorded only once. The chain joins TRBV30 to TRBJ2-7; TRBD1 is a possible D gene (6 bases). Germline-derived CDR1 and CDR2 are GTSNPN and SVGIG (reference sequence). This CDR3 has 12 residues. V lost 3 bases to trimming and J lost 7 bases, with 13 bases between them. CDR3 bases: TGTGCCTGGAGCGGCCTTACAGGGGAGCAGTACTTC. This encodes CAWSGLTGEQYF.

This clone was counted once. V is TRBV19 and J is TRBJ2-2; D gene uncertain. The CDR3 consists of 11 residues. V was clipped by 3 bases and J by 6 bases, with 2 bases between them. The germline V gene encodes CDR1 LNHDA and CDR2 SQIVND (reference sequence). The chain's CDR3 is CASSMAGELFF. The CDR3 DNA is TGTGCCAGTAGTATGGCCGGGGAGCTGTTTTTT.

The chain links TRBV25-1 to TRBJ2-7, with 9 bases identical to TRBD1. Germline CDR1 MGHDK, CDR2 SYGVNS. Trimming removed 8 bases from V and 1 base from J; junction bases left unmatched: 6. The CDR3 length is 14 residues. CDR3 sequence (DNA): TGTGCCAGCTCCGCCGGGACAGGGTCCTACGAGCAGTACTTC. It yields the protein CASSAGTGSYEQYF.

This sequence joins TRBV12-5 and TRBJ2-2, with no clear D. V gave up 0 bases and J gave up 9 bases, with 14 bases separating them. The V gene's germline CDR1 is LGHNT and CDR2 FRNRAP. This CDR3 is 15 amino acids long. In nucleotides, the CDR3 is TGTGCTAGTGGTTTGGTATCTAGTTCGAGTTGGGAGCTGTTTTTT. It translates to CASGLVSSSSWELFF. The variable domain in full, completed from reference TRBV12-5 and TRBJ2-2, reads DARVTQTPRHKVTEMGQEVTMRCQPILGHNTVFWYRQTMMQGLELLAYFRNRAPLDDSGMPKDRFSAEMPDATLATLKIQPSEPRDSAVYFCASGLVSSSSWELFFGEGSRLTVL.

The V gene is TRBV5-1, the J gene TRBJ1-2; no definite D call. Trimming pared 3 bases from V and 6 bases from J, leaving 27 bases between. Germline CDR1 reads SGHRS; CDR2 reads YFSETQ. This CDR3 region has 18 residues. CDR3 residues: CASSWNVGGRTTKDGYTF. The CDR3, as DNA: TGCGCCAGCAGCTGGAACGTAGGAGGGAGGACGACAAAGGATGGCTACACCTTC.

The V gene is TRBV5-1, the J gene TRBJ2-7; D is undetermined. Trimming cost V 4 bases and J 2 bases, with 10 bases left between them. Germline lookup yields CDR1 SGHRS and CDR2 YFSETQ. This CDR3 is built from 13 residues. CDR3 region: CASSLSPTYEQYF. Here the CDR3 DNA reads TGCGCCAGCAGCCTATCTCCGACCTACGAGCAGTACTTC.

This chain joins TRBV4-1 and TRBJ2-3, with D perhaps TRBD1 (6 bases). V was shortened by 0 bases and J by 4 bases, with 8 bases between the two germline ends. Germline V gene sequence: CDR1 MGHRA, CDR2 YSYEKL. CDR3 length equals 14 residues. CDR3 loop: CASSQDGGPDTQYF. CDR3 coding DNA: TGCGCCAGCAGCCAAGATGGGGGCCCAGATACGCAGTATTTT.

The chain has TRBV28 and TRBJ2-2, with D perhaps matching TRBD1 (6 bases). The CDR3 is 16 amino acids. Per the germline V gene, CDR1 is MDHEN and CDR2 is SYDVKM. V shed 6 bases and J shed 4 bases, with 18 bases lying between them. In nucleotides, the CDR3 is TGTGCCAGCAGGCCACCCCCGGAACAGGGCACCGGGGAGCTGTTTTTT. Translation gives CASRPPPEQGTGELFF.

This chain joins TRBV2 and TRBJ2-2; 10 nucleotides align to TRBD2. V trimming: 8 bases; J trimming: 4 bases; junction bases outside the gene matches: 1. Germline lookup yields CDR1 SNHLY and CDR2 FYNNEI. The CDR3 is 13 amino acids. The CDR3 spells CASEREGTGELFF. The CDR3 DNA is TGTGCCAGCGAGCGGGAGGGCACCGGGGAGCTGTTTTTT. The whole variable domain, remainder taken from reference TRBV2 and TRBJ2-2, is EPEVTQTPSHQVTQMGQEVILRCVPISNHLYFYWYRQILGQKVEFLVSFYNNEISEKSEIFDDQFSVERPDGSNFTLKIRSTKLEDSAMYFCASEREGTGELFFGEGSRLTVL.

The V and J genes are TRBV10-1 and TRBJ2-1; D gene ambiguous. Trimming removed 4 bases at V and 8 bases at J, with 21 bases between. CDR1 and CDR2 (germline): WNHNN, SYGVQD (reference sequence). This CDR3 is built from 16 residues. Written as DNA, the CDR3 is TGCGCCAGCAGTGGGGGTAGGAACCCTAGGAACCATGAGCAGTTCTTC. Amino acid sequence: CASSGGRNPRNHEQFF.

This chain's CDR3 is CASSTRGNMNTEAFF. CDR3 DNA sequence: TGTGCCAGTAGCACCCGAGGGAACATGAACACTGAAGCTTTCTTT. The V and J genes are TRBV19 and TRBJ1-1; D remains unclear. The V gene's germline CDR1 is LNHDA and CDR2 SQIVND (reference sequence). The CDR3 has 15 residues. Trimming cost V 6 bases and J 0 bases, with 14 bases left between them.

This chain links TRBV19 with TRBJ2-1; D uncertain. The CDR3 is 12 residues long. Germline V gene lookup returns CDR1 LNHDA and CDR2 SQIVND (reference sequence). V shed 6 bases and J shed 2 bases, with 5 bases lying between them. CDR3 nucleotides: TGTGCCAGTAGCGATACCTACAATGAGCAGTTCTTC. This encodes CASSDTYNEQFF.

A word on this clone: Within the sample, other DNA sequences also encode this same CDR3. The chain combines TRBV9 with TRBJ2-1, with unresolved D. The CDR3 is 13 residues long. The germline CDR1 and CDR2 sequences are SGDLS and YYNGEE. V dropped 0 bases and J dropped 6 bases, with 7 bases sitting between them. The CDR3 protein is CASSVASGNEQFF. The CDR3 DNA sequence: TGTGCCAGCAGCGTAGCTTCAGGCAATGAGCAGTTCTTC. Full variable domain (outside the CDR3, taken from reference TRBV9 and TRBJ2-1): DSGVTQTPKHLITATGQRVTLRCSPRSGDLSVYWYQQSLDQGLQFLIQYYNGEERAKGNILERFSAQQFPDLHSELNLSSLELGDSALYFCASSVASGNEQFFGPGTRLTVL.

The chain is built from TRBV19 and TRBJ2-7, with D possibly being TRBD2 (6 bases). The CDR3 spans 18 residues. The germline gives CDR1 LNHDA, CDR2 SQIVND (reference sequence). V was cut by 5 bases and J by 3 bases, with 26 bases left in between. The CDR3 is CASSLEYDTQRVRYEQYF. For the CDR3, the DNA is TGTGCCAGTAGTCTTGAATACGACACCCAGCGGGTTCGCTACGAGCAGTACTTC.

This chain links TRBV11-1 with TRBJ2-7; unclear D gene. V was shortened by 1 base and J by 3 bases, with 19 bases between the two germline ends. The CDR3 is 17 residues long. The germline gives CDR1 SGHAT, CDR2 FQDESV (reference sequence). DNA for the CDR3: TGTGCCAGCAGCTTAGTACAGTCCACCACGCCAGGCTACGAGCAGTACTTC. Protein: CASSLVQSTTPGYEQYF. The whole variable domain, remainder taken from reference TRBV11-1 and TRBJ2-7, is EAEVAQSPRYKITEKSQAVAFWCDPISGHATLYWYRQILGQGPELLVQFQDESVVDDSQLPKDRFSAERLKGVDSTLKIQPAELGDSAMYLCASSLVQSTTPGYEQYFGPGTRLTVT.

The CDR3 DNA is TGTGCCAGCAGTATCGGGACTAAATTCAATGAGCAGTTCTTC. Translated, it gives CASSIGTKFNEQFF. The V call is TRBV27, the J call TRBJ2-1; TRBD2 matches 7 bases. With 5 bases clipped from V and 6 bases from J, the junction kept 7 bases outside the gene matches. This CDR3 spans 14 amino acids. Germline-derived CDR1 and CDR2 are MNHEY and SMNVEV (reference sequence).

The chain links TRBV27 to TRBJ2-7; D is perhaps TRBD1 (5 bases). From germline, CDR1 is MNHEY and CDR2 SMNVEV (reference sequence). V lost 3 bases, J lost 0 bases, and 15 bases lay in between. This CDR3 is 16 amino acids long. Here the CDR3 DNA reads TGTGCCAGCAGTTTTTTTGGGGCAGACCCCTCCTACGAGCAGTACTTC. Its protein product is CASSFFGADPSYEQYF.

This chain connects TRBV6-1 to TRBJ1-5; 10 nucleotides align to TRBD1. The CDR3 extends over 18 amino acids. V dropped 0 bases and J dropped 5; count of bases not matched to a gene: 10. Germline CDR1 and CDR2: MNHNS and SASEGT. This CDR3 is CASSEARVPGQGYQPQHF. In nucleotides, the CDR3 is TGTGCCAGCAGTGAAGCCCGAGTGCCGGGACAGGGGTATCAGCCCCAGCATTTT.

The gene calls are TRBV7-9 and TRBJ1-2; D is uncertain. The CDR3 is 14 residues long. Trimming removed 3 bases from V and 4 bases from J, with 12 bases in between. Per the germline V gene, CDR1 is SEHNR and CDR2 is FQNEAQ (reference sequence). CDR3 protein: CASSFSENSYGYTF. The CDR3 DNA is TGTGCCAGCAGCTTTTCAGAGAACTCCTATGGCTACACCTTC.